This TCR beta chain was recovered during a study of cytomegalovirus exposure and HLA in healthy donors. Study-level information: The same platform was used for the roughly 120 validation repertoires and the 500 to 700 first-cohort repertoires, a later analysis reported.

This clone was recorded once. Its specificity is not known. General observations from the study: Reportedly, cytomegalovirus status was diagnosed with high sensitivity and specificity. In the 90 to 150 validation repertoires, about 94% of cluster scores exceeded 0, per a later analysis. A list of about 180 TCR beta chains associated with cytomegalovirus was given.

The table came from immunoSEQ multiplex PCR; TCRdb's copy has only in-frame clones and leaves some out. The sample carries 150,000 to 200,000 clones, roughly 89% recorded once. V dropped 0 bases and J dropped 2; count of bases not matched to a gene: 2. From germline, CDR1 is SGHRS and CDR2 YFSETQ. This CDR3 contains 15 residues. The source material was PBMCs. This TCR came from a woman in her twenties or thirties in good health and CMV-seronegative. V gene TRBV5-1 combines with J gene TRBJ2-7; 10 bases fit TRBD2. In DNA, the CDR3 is TGCGCCAGCAGCTTGGGGGGACTAGCGACCTACGAGCAGTACTTC. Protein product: CASSLGGLATYEQYF.